This paragraph covers one TCR beta chain sequence. Only one count was recorded for this clone. Its cognate antigen has yet to be identified. No much larger clone exists at a distance of one base, and base qualities are not known. These data come from a study of shared clonotypes between healthy human individuals (dated by TCRdb to about 2020). A note on the overall study: A few men and two women, aged 18 to 49 years, made up the cohort. For each donor, CD4 naive and CD4 memory were each given three plates, CD8 naive was given two plates, and CD8 memory was given one plate. To estimate repertoire size and how much clonotype sharing occurs between individuals, the study deeply sequenced the blood TCR repertoires of several healthy adults. To increase sequencing depth and limit assay-specific biases, different laboratories used diverse techniques to prepare libraries and sequence TCR repertoires. Per donor, leukapheresis produced somewhere between about 0.94 and 9 billion PBMCs.

CD8 naive samples consisted of CD45RO-negative cells that were positively selected for CCR7, yielding a CD45RA+CCR7+ population without TemRA cells. Healthy HIV-negative adults with no recently reported acute infections or vaccinations were included as donors. All donors were Caucasian adults living in Nashville, Tennessee, USA. Blood was obtained by leukapheresis, after which PBMCs were separated by Ficoll-Histopaque density gradient centrifugation and cryopreserved in liquid nitrogen vapor phase. Analytical flow cytometry was used to check the purity and quantity of every magnetically sorted T cell population. Genomic DNA was isolated from each sorted fraction and quantified by UV absorbance on a Nanodrop 2000c. Inclusive of the bounding cysteine and phenylalanine, the CDR3 is 12 residues long. CDR3 DNA is the only sequence kept; it has 36 bases, read in frame from the first base. From the germline V gene (reference sequence), CDR1 is SEHNR and CDR2 is FQNEAQ. V is shortened by 3 bases, J by 8 bases, and the region joining them spans 8 bases.

What the research found in general, with its limitations: Because the study included a small number of donors, the genetic and exposure-history diversity represented was limited. Rarefaction of sorted-subset datasets indicated incomplete sequencing despite the large sequencing depth. Pairwise subsampling indicated that sequencing depth was expected to affect the degree of clonotype sharing among donors. Clonotypes shared by all four sorted-subset donors showed higher generation probabilities than non-shared clonotypes. Across a few donors, 4.5% to 6.5% of naive CD4, around 3.5% of naive CD8, roughly 2.3% of memory CD4, and 0.4% of memory CD8 clonotypes were shared. Only blood was sampled, and tissue TCR repertoires likely differ from those in blood. Larger estimated clonotype richness was generally found for naive subsets than for memory subsets.

Using the deep immunoSEQ assay, TCR CDR3 regions were amplified from genomic DNA by multiplex PCR. Genomic DNA extracted from each cell subset was distributed evenly over all wells of several immunoSEQ 96-well plates, and each plate served as one replicate. Each replicate PCR for sorted subsets received roughly 0.2 ug genomic DNA, equal to tens of thousands of T cell genomes. Purified libraries were measured with a Qubit 3.0 fluorometer, size-checked on a Bioanalyzer 2100, and measured again with the KAPA Library Quantification kit. Each immunoSEQ 96-well plate was sequenced on its own single-read 150-cycle Illumina NextSeq 550 flow cell. The published analysis was carried out like this. Because the immunoSEQ output included only junctional sequences and no quality scores, the filtering could not be the same as the filtering used for full-length reads. To assign V/J genes and CDR3, sequences were annotated against IMGT germline references using PyIR, a Python wrapper for IgBLAST v1.9. Any read was removed if the V/J assignment was weak (E-value above 1e-6), the CDR3 was missing, or the read contained stop codons, out-of-frame junctions, or ambiguous translated residues. A V3J clonotype was defined by an identical inferred V gene, J gene, and CDR3 amino acid sequence. Percentage overlap between repertoires was computed as shared unique clonotypes divided by the size of the smaller repertoire. Three approaches were used to assess repertoire richness: RTK rarefaction, the Chao1 estimator, and Recon v2.1 estimates of unobserved clonotypes. Generation probabilities were computed with OLGA for all TCRbeta clonotypes obtained by the gDNA method from several donors. In TCRdb, the immuneACCESS table is reduced to in-frame sequences with V and J assigned. These tables do not hold every clone; where another copy was compared, an unresolved V gene accounts for under half, and the others remain unexplained. The DNA gave D and trimming, while V, J and clone size come from that table. The sample yields some 2 million clones; about 95% were counted once. The ten largest clonotypes hold around 1.1% of the sample.

The TCR originated in a man aged 18 to 29 in good health. Rearrangement joined TRBV7-9 to TRBJ2-1; the D segment cannot be called with confidence. The source material was naive CD8+ T cells sorted from blood. The sample's cell subset or site, from its label and the paper: CD45RA+CCR7+. The bases are TGTGCCAGCAGCTTTAAGATCGATGAGCAGTTCTTC. It translates as CASSFKIDEQFF.